These 2 T cell receptor beta chains came from one sample sequenced in a study of blood T cells in healthy people across ages. The authors ran a second PCR of 7 to 11 cycles using a sample-barcoded 5' primer and a J-beta primer mix. TCRdb reprocessed the 5' RACE reads with MiXCR, giving one entry per CDR3 protein. This table has about 760,000 distinct CDR3 sequences, approximately 25% appearing once. These data are also associated with another study on T cells of mothers and their children.

Sequenced sample: blood. Source of these receptors: a boy aged 5 to 17 in good health.

This clonotype showed up many times. The chain combines TRBV7-2 with TRBJ1-1, with a weak D call TRBD1 (6 bases). The CDR3 sequence is 13 residues long. The germline CDR1 and CDR2 sequences are SGHTA and FQGNSA. V was cut by 2 bases and J by 5 bases, with 9 bases left in between. The DNA for the CDR3 is TGTGCCAGCAGCTTAACAGGGTTTACTGAAGCTTTCTTT. Amino acids: CASSLTGFTEAFF.

The rearrangement links TRBV5-1 to TRBJ2-7; no firm D call. This CDR3 has 13 residues. CDR1 is SGHRS, CDR2 YFSETQ, per germline. The V end lost 2 bases, the J end lost 2 bases, and 8 bases lay between the germline ends. The CDR3: CASSFDKAYEQYF. DNA for the CDR3: TGCGCCAGCAGCTTTGACAAAGCCTACGAGCAGTACTTC.